This TCR beta chain was observed in a study of regulatory T cells in long-lasting Graves disease (dated by TCRdb to about 2021). About the full investigation: Patients with newly diagnosed Graves' disease had been on antithyroid drugs for under 3 months. Patients with persistent Graves' disease were compared with patients with newly diagnosed Graves' disease using TCR sequencing and RNA sequencing of peripheral blood. The study took place in China and was registered as a clinical trial. TCR sequencing covered approximately 13 persistent and around 20 newly diagnosed Graves' disease patients, 33 samples in total.

Taken with the paper, the label for time point translates to: newly diagnosed GD, antithyroid drugs for less than 3 months. RNA was extracted from PBMCs in TRIzol for both TCR sequencing and RNA sequencing. The diagnosis of Graves' disease was made according to American Thyroid Association guidelines. Recruitment of patients was carried out at an endocrinology department in Xi'an, China. From each patient, around 9.3 milliliters of peripheral blood was collected into an EDTA anticoagulant tube. PBMCs were isolated by Ficoll Paque Plus density gradient separation without further T cell sorting. RNA quality was checked with an Agilent 2100 Bioanalyzer and agarose gel, and concentration with a NanoDrop 2000. What the study reported, not specific to this receptor: As a limitation, the authors acknowledged that the small sample size may reduce accuracy. The study examined only peripheral blood because the primary lesion, thyroid tissue, could not be accessed. Sequencing and analysis were limited to the TCR beta chain. Preferential use of TRBV28, TRBJ1-2 and TRBJ2-5 was observed in persistent disease, whereas TRBV20-1 and TRBJ2-1 were favored in newly diagnosed disease. Lower TCR Shannon entropy and fewer highly expanded clones were observed in persistent Graves' disease patients than in newly diagnosed patients, which suggested clonal expansion. Patients with persistent disease shared more public clonotypes (around 2,500) than newly diagnosed patients did (about 1,000).

The method behind the library was multiplex PCR. Sequenced on an Illumina HiSeq 4000. To build TCR beta libraries, CDR3 regions were amplified by Arm-PCR using iRepertoire HTBI primers. Before sequencing, the PCR products underwent gel purification. As for how the authors treated the data: Gene usage analysis of CDR3 amino acid clonotypes relied on the roughly 60 TRBV and 13 to 15 TRBJ segments identified across samples. COPE and FqMerger were used to merge the filtered high-quality paired reads into contigs. BLAST was used to align contigs to IMGT TRBV, TRBD and TRBJ reference genes, and CDR3 was defined according to IMGT. Clonotypes above 0.1% frequency were classified as highly expanded clones. Shannon entropy was used to measure repertoire diversity, and the Gini coefficient was used to measure V-J evenness. A clonotype found in more than one individual was treated as public. Clones were called with MiXCR by TCRdb after fastp trimmed the public reads at Q25, and only in-frame beta chains were retained. Each CDR3 protein appears once, grouped with its most common genes and DNA. TCRdb assigned the V and J calls; the authors' analysis was not used. In all, the sample holds roughly 530,000 distinct CDR3 sequences, and roughly 15% of those were seen once. The ten largest clonotypes hold more than 20% of the sample.

This clonotype was counted ten times or more. The target of this receptor is not known. No base qualities exist here, and no much larger clone lies one base off it. CDR3 length: 15 amino acids, cysteine to phenylalanine. The only DNA kept is the CDR3, 45 bases in frame from the first base. The germline ends are 13 bases apart after V is trimmed by 5 bases and J by 1 base. From the germline V gene, CDR1 is SGHTA and CDR2 is FQGNSA. This sample was also put to use in a study of T cells in Graves' hyperthyroidism and ophthalmopathy. Taken from the second paper: Graves' hyperthyroidism was defined as stable when no progression to ophthalmopathy occurred over 18 months of follow-up. Hyperthyroidism patients were aged 18 to 65 years and newly diagnosed, with disease duration of less than 2 months. Patients with uncontrolled infections, other autoimmune diseases, pregnancy or lactation were excluded. Diagnoses relied on clinical symptoms, serum thyroxine and TRAb, thyroid ultrasound and orbital computed tomography. For the first round of RT-PCR on the TCR CDR3, the HTBI primer set was used together with the Qiagen OneStep RT-PCR kit. Most expanded thyroid clonotypes (frequency above 0.001) were also found in blood, which suggests that blood repertoires may mirror thyroid immune responses. A 13 V-J signature model separated ophthalmopathy from stable hyperthyroidism, with about 88% sensitivity and 81.08% specificity in cross-validation and 80%/75% in testing. In validation, progression to ophthalmopathy was predicted by the model with nearly 71% sensitivity and nearly 75% specificity, a median of approximately 6.5 months before onset. TCR V-J signatures able to tell the groups apart were searched for in a discovery cohort of 90 to 100 patients, of whom over 40 had Graves' ophthalmopathy and roughly 58 had stable Graves' hyperthyroidism. Prospective prediction of ophthalmopathy was tested in an independent validation cohort consisting of 18 to 20 hyperthyroidism patients and more than 15 patients who later progressed to ophthalmopathy. The 90 or so discovery patients were randomly split 7:3 into training and test sets. In about 6 Graves' hyperthyroidism patients, the study also compared T-cell repertoires from thyroid tissue with T-cell repertoires from blood. After blood sampling, hyperthyroidism patients were treated with methimazole at a starting dose of 30 mg daily, and ophthalmopathy patients were treated with high-dose intravenous methylprednisolone. Libraries were constructed in a second round of multiplex PCR, after which size selection and purification were performed. Sequencing of the libraries was done on an Illumina HiSeq2000 using paired-end 100 bp reads. SOAPnuke was used to process the raw data, removing reads that contained adapters or uncalled bases, had a mean Phred below 15, or lacked an exact match to the constant primer or identifier. COPE v1.2.5 was used to merge the high-quality paired reads, and each unique nucleotide sequence was defined as a clonotype. MiTCR v1.1 was used to align clonotypes to the IMGT TRBV, TRBD and TRBJ reference segments. Analysis was restricted to V-J combinations with a frequency above 0.0001, which covered roughly 99% of repertoires. The TCS score was defined as F50 (clonal expansion) divided by E x V (chaos), with BLOSUM62-based TCRdist calculated between CDR3 peptides within each V-J. Welch's t-statistics and random forest reduced 500 to 550 V-J features to some 14, which were used in a naive Bayes classifier (R e1071). Sample size was not statistically predetermined, and blinding of investigators to group allocation was not performed. TCR Vbeta CDR3 sequencing of 120 to 150 peripheral blood samples (around 45 ophthalmopathy, approximately 80 hyperthyroidism and roughly 17 progressor patients) is reported in the paper.

The receptor chain draws on TRBV7-2 and TRBJ2-3, with the D call tentatively TRBD1 or TRBD2, each fitting 5 bases. This specimen was peripheral blood mononuclear cells (PBMCs), taken at new diagnosis, from a patient treated with antithyroid drugs. The receptor was derived from a woman aged 35-60 years with Graves disease. Donor details come from another sample of the same person, matched by shared clones. In nucleotide form, the sequence is TGTGCCAGCAGCCCAAGGGGACCCGGCACAGATACGCAGTATTTT. Its coded protein is CASSPRGPGTDTQYF.